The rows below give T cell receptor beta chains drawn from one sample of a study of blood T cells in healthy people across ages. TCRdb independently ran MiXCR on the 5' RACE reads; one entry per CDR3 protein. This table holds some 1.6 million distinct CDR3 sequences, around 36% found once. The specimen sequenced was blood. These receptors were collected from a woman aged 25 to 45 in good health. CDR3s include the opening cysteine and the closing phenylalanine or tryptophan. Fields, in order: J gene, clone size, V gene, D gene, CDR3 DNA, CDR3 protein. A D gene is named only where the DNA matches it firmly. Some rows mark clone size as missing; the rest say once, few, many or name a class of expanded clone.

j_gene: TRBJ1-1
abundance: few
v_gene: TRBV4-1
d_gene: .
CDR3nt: TGCGCCAGCAGCCAAGTCACGACCCCCCCAACAGTGAACACTGAAGCTTTCTTT
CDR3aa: CASSQVTTPPTVNTEAFF

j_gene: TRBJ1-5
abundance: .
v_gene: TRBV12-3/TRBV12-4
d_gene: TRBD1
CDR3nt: TGTGCCACTGACAGGGAGGAGCAGCCCCAGCATTTT
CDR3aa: CATDREEQPQHF

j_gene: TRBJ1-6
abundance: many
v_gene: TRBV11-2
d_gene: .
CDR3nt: TGTGCCAGCAGCTTAGCCAGAGTTAATTCACCCCTCCACTTT
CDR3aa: CASSLARVNSPLHF

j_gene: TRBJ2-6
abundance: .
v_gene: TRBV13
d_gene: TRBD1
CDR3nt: TGTGCCAGCAGCTTGCCAGGGGGCGCGTCTTCTGGGGCCAACGTCCTGACTTTC
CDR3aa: CASSLPGGASSGANVLTF

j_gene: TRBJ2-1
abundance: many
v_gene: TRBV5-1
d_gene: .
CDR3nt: TGCGCCAGCAGCGCGGGCCAGTACAATGAGCAGTTCTTC
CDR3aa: CASSAGQYNEQFF

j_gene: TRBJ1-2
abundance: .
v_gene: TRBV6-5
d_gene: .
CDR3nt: TGTGCCAGCATCAAGGGACCGGGACATGGTGGCTACACCTTC
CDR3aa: CASIKGPGHGGYTF

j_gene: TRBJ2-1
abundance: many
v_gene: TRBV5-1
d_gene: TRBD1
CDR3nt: TGCGCCAGCAGCCCCGGGACAGGGAGTCATGAGCAGTTCTTC
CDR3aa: CASSPGTGSHEQFF

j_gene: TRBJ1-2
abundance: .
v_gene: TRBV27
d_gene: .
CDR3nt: TGTGCCAGCAGTCGCGGGGGACTCCAAAGAGGCTATGGCTACACCTTC
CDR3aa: CASSRGGLQRGYGYTF

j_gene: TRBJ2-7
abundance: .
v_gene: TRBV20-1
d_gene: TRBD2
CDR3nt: TGCAGTGCCCCGGGAAGCGGGAGAGTCTACGAGCAGTACTTC
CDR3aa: CSAPGSGRVYEQYF

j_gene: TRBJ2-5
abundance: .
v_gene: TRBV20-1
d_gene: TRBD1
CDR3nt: TGCAGTGCTAGATCCGGGACAGAGCCTCAAGAGACCCAGTACTTC
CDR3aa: CSARSGTEPQETQYF

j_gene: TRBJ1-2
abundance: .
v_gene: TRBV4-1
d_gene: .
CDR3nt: TGCGCCAGCAGCCAACTAGGACTACTAGGGGCTAACTATGGCTACACCTTC
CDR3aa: CASSQLGLLGANYGYTF

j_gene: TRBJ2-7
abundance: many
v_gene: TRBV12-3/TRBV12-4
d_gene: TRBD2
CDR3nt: TGTGCCAGCAGTCTCGGGAGGGGGGCCTACGAGCAGTACTTC
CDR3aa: CASSLGRGAYEQYF

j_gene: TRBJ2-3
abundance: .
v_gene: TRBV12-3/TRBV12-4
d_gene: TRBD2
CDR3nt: TGTGCCAGCAGATACGGGGCTAGCGGATCACAAAATACGCAGTATTTT
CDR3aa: CASRYGASGSQNTQYF

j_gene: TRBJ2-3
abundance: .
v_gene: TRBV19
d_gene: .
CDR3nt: TGTGCCAGTATGAAGAGCGGGAGCACAGATACGCAGTATTTT
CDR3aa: CASMKSGSTDTQYF

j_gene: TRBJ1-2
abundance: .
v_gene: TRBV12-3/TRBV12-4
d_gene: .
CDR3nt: TGTGCCAGCAGTTTAACGGGGACCGTCTATGGCTGCACCTTC
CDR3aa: CASSLTGTVYGCTF

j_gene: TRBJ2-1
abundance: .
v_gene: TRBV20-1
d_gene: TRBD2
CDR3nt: TGCAGTGCTAGAGATGGACTAGCCTCCAATGAGCAGTTCTTC
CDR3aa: CSARDGLASNEQFF

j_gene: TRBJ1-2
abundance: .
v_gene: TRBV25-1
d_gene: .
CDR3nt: TGTGCCAGCAGGGACGAAGTAGGCTATGGCTACACCTTC
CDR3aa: CASRDEVGYGYTF

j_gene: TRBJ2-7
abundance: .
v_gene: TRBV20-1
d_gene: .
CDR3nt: TGCAGTGCCAGGGGCAGGGGGGGGAACTACGAGCAGTACTTC
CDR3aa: CSARGRGGNYEQYF

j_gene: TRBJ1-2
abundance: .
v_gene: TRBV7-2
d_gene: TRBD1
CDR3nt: TGTGCCAGCAGCCAAGGCTTTCGGACAGGGGATAACTATGGCTACACCTTC
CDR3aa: CASSQGFRTGDNYGYTF

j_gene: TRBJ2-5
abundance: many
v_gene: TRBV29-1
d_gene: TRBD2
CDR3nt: TGCAGCGGCGGGACTAGCGGTTTAGGGGAGACCCAGTACTTC
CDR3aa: CSGGTSGLGETQYF

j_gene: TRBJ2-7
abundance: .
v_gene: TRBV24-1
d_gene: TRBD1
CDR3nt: TGTGCCACCAGTGATCCCAGGGGGGACAGGGCCTACGAGCAGTACTTC
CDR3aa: CATSDPRGDRAYEQYF

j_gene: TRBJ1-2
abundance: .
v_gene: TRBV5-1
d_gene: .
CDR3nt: TGCGCCAGCAGCAACCAGGGGTCCCGTAACTATGGCTACACCTTC
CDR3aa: CASSNQGSRNYGYTF

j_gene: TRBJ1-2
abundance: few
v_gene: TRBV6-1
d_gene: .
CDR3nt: TGTGCCAGCAGTCCTAGGTTGAGGGAAGGCTATGGCTACACCTTC
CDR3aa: CASSPRLREGYGYTF

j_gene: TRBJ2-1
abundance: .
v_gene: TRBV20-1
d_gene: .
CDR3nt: TGCAGTGCTAGAGATCACGGATGTAGGCAGCAGTTCTTC
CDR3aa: CSARDHGCRQQFF